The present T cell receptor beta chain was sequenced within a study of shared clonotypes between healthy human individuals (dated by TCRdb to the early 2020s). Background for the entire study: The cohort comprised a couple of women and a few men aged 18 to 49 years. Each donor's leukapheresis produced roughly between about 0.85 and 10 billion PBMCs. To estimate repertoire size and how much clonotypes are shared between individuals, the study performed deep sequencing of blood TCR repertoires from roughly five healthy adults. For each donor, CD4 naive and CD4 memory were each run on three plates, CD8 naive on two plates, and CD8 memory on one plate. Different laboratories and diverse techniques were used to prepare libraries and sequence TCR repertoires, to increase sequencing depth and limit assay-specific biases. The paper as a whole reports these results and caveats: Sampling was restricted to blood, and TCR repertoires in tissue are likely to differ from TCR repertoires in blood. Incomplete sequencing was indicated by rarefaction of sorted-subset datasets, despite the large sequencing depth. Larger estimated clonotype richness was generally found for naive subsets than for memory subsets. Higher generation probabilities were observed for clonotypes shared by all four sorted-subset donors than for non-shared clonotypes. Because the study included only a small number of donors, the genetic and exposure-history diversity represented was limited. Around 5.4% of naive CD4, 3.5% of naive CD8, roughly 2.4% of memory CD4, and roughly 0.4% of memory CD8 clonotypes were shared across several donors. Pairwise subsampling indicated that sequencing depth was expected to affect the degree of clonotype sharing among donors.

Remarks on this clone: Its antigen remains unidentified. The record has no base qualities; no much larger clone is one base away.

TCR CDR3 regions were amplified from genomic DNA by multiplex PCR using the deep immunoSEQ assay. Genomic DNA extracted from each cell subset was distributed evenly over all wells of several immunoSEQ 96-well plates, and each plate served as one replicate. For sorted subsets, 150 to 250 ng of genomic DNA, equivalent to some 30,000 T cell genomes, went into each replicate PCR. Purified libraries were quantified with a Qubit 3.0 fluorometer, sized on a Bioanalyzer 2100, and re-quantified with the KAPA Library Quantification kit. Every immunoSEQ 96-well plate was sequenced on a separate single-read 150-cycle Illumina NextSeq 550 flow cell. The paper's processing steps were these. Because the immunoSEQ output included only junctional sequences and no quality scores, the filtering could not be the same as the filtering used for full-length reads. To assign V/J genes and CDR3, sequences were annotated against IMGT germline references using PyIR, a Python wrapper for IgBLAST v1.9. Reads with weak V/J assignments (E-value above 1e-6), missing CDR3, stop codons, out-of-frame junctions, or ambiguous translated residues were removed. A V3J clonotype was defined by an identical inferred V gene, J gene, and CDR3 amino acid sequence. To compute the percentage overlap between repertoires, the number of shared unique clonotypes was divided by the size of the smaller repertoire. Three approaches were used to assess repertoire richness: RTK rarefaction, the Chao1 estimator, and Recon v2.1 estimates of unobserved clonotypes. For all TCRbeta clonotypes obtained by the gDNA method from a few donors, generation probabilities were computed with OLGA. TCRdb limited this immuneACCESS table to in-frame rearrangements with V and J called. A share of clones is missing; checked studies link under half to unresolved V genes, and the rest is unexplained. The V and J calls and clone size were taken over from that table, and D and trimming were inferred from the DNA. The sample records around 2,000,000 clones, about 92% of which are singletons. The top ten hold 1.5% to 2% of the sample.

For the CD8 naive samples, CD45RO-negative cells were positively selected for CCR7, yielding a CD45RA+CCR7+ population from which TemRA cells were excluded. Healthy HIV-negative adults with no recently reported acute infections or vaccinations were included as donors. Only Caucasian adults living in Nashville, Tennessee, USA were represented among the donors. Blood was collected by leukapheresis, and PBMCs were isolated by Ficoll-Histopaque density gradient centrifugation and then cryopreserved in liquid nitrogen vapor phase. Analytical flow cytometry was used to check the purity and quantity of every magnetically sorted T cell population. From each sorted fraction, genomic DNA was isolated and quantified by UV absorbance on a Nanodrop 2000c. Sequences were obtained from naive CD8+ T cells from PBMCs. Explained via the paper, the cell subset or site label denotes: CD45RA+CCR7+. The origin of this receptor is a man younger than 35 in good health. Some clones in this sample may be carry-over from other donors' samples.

DNA sequence: TGTGCCAGCAGCGGGGGAGCGGGGGACAGGGCTATCTATGGCTACACCTTC. Translated, it gives CASSGGAGDRAIYGYTF. The sequence joins TRBV2 to TRBJ1-2, with 9 central nucleotides matching TRBD1. The germline V gene encodes CDR1 SNHLY and CDR2 FYNNEI. V loses 6 bases at its end and J loses 4 bases; junction bases beyond the gene matches: 15. From cysteine to phenylalanine, the CDR3 is 17 amino acids long. Just CDR3 DNA is preserved here, 51 bases in frame from base 1.